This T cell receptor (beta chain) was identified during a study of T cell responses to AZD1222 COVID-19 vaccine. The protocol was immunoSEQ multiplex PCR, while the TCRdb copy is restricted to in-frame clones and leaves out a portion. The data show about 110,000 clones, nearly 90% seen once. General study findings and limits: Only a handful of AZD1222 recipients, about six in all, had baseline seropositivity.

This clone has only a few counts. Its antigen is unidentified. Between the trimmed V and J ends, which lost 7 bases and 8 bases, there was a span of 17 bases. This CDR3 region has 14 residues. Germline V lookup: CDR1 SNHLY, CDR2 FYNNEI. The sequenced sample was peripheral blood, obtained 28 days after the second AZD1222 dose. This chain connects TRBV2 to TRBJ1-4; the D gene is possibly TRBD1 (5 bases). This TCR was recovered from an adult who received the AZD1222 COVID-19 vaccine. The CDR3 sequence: CASNRMRGGEKLFF. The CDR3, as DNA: TGTGCCAGCAATAGGATGAGGGGCGGGGAAAAACTGTTTTTT.